Following are 6 T cell receptor beta chains from one sample sequenced in a study of T cells after yellow fever vaccination. Each CDR3 protein gets one entry after TCRdb re-called the 5' RACE reads with MiXCR. In the table there are 620,000 or so distinct CDR3 sequences, 17% of which are singletons. Sequenced here: PBMCs, sampled less than 6 days after the first yellow fever vaccination. The source is a man aged 18 to 30 who received the YFV17D yellow fever vaccine.

J is TRBJ1-5 and V is TRBV7-8, with 8 bases identical to TRBD1. CDR1 and CDR2 from the germline V gene are SGHVS and FQNEAQ. Trimming cost V 4 bases and J 6 bases; bases outside gene matches: 11. This CDR3 region has 16 residues. For the CDR3, the DNA is TGTGCCAGCAGCTCTAACTCCCCAGGGGGCGGTCAGCCCCAGCATTTT. Translation gives CASSSNSPGGGQPQHF.

The gene calls are TRBV19 and TRBJ2-1; D might be TRBD1 (6 bases). This CDR3 has 12 amino acids. Germline CDR1 and CDR2: LNHDA and SQIVND (reference sequence). Trimming removed 3 bases from V and 14 bases from J, with 14 bases in between. The CDR3: CASSIGGGRKFF. The DNA of the CDR3 is TGTGCCAGTAGTATTGGGGGCGGGCGGAAGTTCTTC.

This clonotype was detected a few times. This chain uses TRBV12-3 or TRBV12-4 with TRBJ2-7; D remains ambiguous. Trimming removed 6 bases at V and 6 bases at J, with 12 bases between. The CDR3 totals 12 residues. The CDR3 DNA follows: TGTGCCAGCAGCCACTTCTTTGGCGAGCAGTACTTC. Translation gives CASSHFFGEQYF.

This clonotype has only a few counts. V and J are TRBV6-5 and TRBJ2-7, with D uncertain. Deletions cut 0 bases from V and 2 bases from J, with 5 bases between. The CDR3 sequence is 13 residues long. The germline V gene encodes CDR1 MNHEY and CDR2 SVGAGI. The CDR3 spells CASSYSWTYEQYF. In DNA form, the CDR3 reads TGTGCCAGCAGTTACTCGTGGACCTACGAGCAGTACTTC.

This clonotype has more than one count but fewer than ten. The chain employs TRBV4-2 and TRBJ1-1, with TRBD1 matching 7 bases. The CDR3 extends over 17 amino acids. CDR1 and CDR2 from the germline V gene are LGHNA and YNFKEQ. Trimming took 2 bases from V and 12 from J; bases not matched to a gene: 21. The CDR3 loop is CASSQILGPRGSEVTFF. The CDR3, as DNA: TGTGCCAGCAGCCAAATCCTGGGACCCAGGGGGTCGGAGGTAACTTTCTTT.

This clonotype was recorded at least ten times. The rearrangement joins TRBV15 to TRBJ1-2; D is possibly TRBD1 (5 bases). Looked up from germline, CDR1 is LNHNV and CDR2 is YYDKDF (reference sequence). V dropped 4 bases and J dropped 2 bases, with 14 bases sitting between them. CDR3 length: 15 amino acids. The DNA of the CDR3 is TGTGCCACCAGCACTCAGGGAGAGGCAAACTATGGCTACACCTTC. It yields the protein CATSTQGEANYGYTF.